This T cell receptor beta chain was documented in a study of blood T cell repertoires in COVID-19. Study information: PBMCs, B-cell-depleted T cells, or T cells were the source of the cDNA or gDNA that made up the material.

Methods used by the authors: Nucleated cell counts were estimated from reference gene primer amplification. Using immunoSEQ multiplex PCR, the repertoire was profiled, and TCRdb retains in-frame clones only, with some absent. The V and J calls and clone size were taken over from that table, and D and trimming were inferred from the DNA. This table holds 300,000 to 400,000 clones, roughly 88% found once. Germline CDR1 and CDR2: SGHKS and YYEKEE (reference sequence). Trimming cost V 1 base and J 6 bases; bases outside gene matches: 5. The CDR3 has 15 residues. This receptor was obtained from a woman in her 30s with COVID-19, enrolled during active disease. The chain links TRBV5-5 to TRBJ2-2; TRBD1 agrees at 8 bases. What was sequenced was peripheral blood. The CDR3 DNA is TGTGCCAGCAGCTTGCGGGACAGGCCTTCCGGGGAGCTGTTTTTT. Protein product: CASSLRDRPSGELFF.